A single sample gave rise to the 28 T cell receptor beta chains below, sequenced in a study of T-cell memory formation after mild COVID-19. TCRdb reprocessed the 5' RACE reads with MiXCR, giving one entry per CDR3 protein. The sample holds a few hundred thousand distinct CDR3 sequences; approximately 15% are singletons and the top ten take around 22%. Sequenced material: PBMCs or a T cell subset sorted from them (not recorded which). These receptors originate from a man between 18 and 29 years old who had mild COVID-19 (a few samples of this study predate the infection). Cell type and time point are not known.

This clonotype turned up a few times. The rearrangement joins TRBV20-1 to TRBJ2-7, with 8 bases that match TRBD1. CDR1 and CDR2 from the germline V gene are DFQATT and SNEGSKA (reference sequence). The CDR3 extends over 14 amino acids. Trimming at V came to 4 bases and at J to 0 bases, leaving 5 bases not matched to a gene. The CDR3 sequence is CSATPGGSSYEQYF. The DNA for the CDR3 is TGCAGTGCTACCCCAGGGGGCAGCTCCTACGAGCAGTACTTC.

This clonotype showed up just a few times. The chain couples TRBV2 to TRBJ1-1; 7 positions match TRBD1. V shed 6 bases, J shed 5 bases, and the junction held 6 bases outside the gene matches. The CDR3 has 13 amino acids. CDR1 SNHLY and CDR2 FYNNEI come from the germline V gene. For the CDR3, the DNA is TGTGCCAGCAGAGACAACAGGGGAACTGAAGCTTTCTTT. This codes for CASRDNRGTEAFF.

This clonotype was counted a few times. The chain carries TRBV28 and TRBJ2-1, with D perhaps assigned TRBD1 or TRBD2 (6 bases each). Trimming stripped 7 bases from V and 3 bases from J, with 19 bases between. This CDR3 contains 16 residues. The germline V gene has CDR1 MDHEN and CDR2 SYDVKM. The CDR3: CASTPGVARGYNEQFF. The CDR3 bases are TGTGCCAGCACCCCGGGAGTTGCCAGGGGCTACAATGAGCAGTTCTTC.

V and J are TRBV6-5 and TRBJ2-1; 7 positions agree with TRBD1. Germline V gives CDR1 MNHEY, CDR2 SVGAGI. After removal of 4 bases from V and 4 bases from J, the junction contained 7 bases not matched to a gene. The CDR3 length is 15 residues. The CDR3 loop reads CASSSLGGLYNEQFF. The CDR3, as DNA: TGTGCCAGCAGTTCCCTAGGGGGCTTATACAATGAGCAGTTCTTC.

This chain uses TRBV6-2 or TRBV6-3 with TRBJ1-1, with TRBD1 identical over 8 bases. CDR1 is MNHEY, CDR2 SVGEGT, per germline. The CDR3 consists of 15 residues. With 4 bases clipped from V and 6 bases from J, the junction kept 10 bases outside the gene matches. CDR3 protein: CASSSPDRVAPEAFF. CDR3 DNA: TGTGCCAGCAGTTCCCCGGACAGGGTAGCTCCTGAAGCTTTCTTT.

This clonotype was picked up a small number of times. The genes are TRBV18 and TRBJ1-5; TRBD1 is a possible D gene (5 bases). Germline V lookup: CDR1 KGHSH, CDR2 LQKENI. This CDR3 spans 15 amino acids. V was cut by 1 base and J by 3 bases, with 10 bases left in between. The DNA of the CDR3 is TGTGCCAGCTCACCACTATCAGGGTCCAATCAGCCCCAGCATTTT. Translation: CASSPLSGSNQPQHF. The complete variable domain, with remaining parts taken from reference TRBV18 and TRBJ1-5, reads NAGVMQNPRHLVRRRGQEARLRCSPMKGHSHVYWYRQLPEEGLKFMVYLQKENIIDESGMPKERFSAEFPKEGPSILRIQQVVRGDSAAYFCASSPLSGSNQPQHFGDGTRLSIL.

The CDR3 spells CSAIPQPPEIYGYTF. The CDR3 DNA follows: TGCAGTGCGATACCGCAACCCCCGGAAATCTATGGCTACACCTTC. The chain combines TRBV20-1 with TRBJ1-2; D remains ambiguous. The germline V and J ends were trimmed by 6 bases and 4 bases, with 21 bases remaining between them. The CDR3 runs to 15 residues. Looked up from germline, CDR1 is DFQATT and CDR2 is SNEGSKA (reference sequence).

This clonotype appeared many times. V and J are TRBV6-4 and TRBJ2-2, with a weak D call TRBD2 (5 bases). V was trimmed by 8 bases and J by 5 bases, leaving 9 bases between them. This CDR3 has 12 residues. Germline V gene sequence: CDR1 MRHNA, CDR2 SNTAGT. The CDR3 sequence is CASGRGTGELFF. The CDR3 DNA reads as TGTGCCAGCGGACGGGGTACCGGGGAGCTGTTTTTT.

The rearrangement uses TRBV7-2 and TRBJ1-5, with 9 bases identical to TRBD1. The CDR3 runs 13 residues. From germline, CDR1 is SGHTA and CDR2 FQGNSA. The V gene end was trimmed by 1 base and the J gene end by 11 bases; junction bases not matched to a gene: 3. The CDR3 sequence is CASSLGRDRAQHF. Written as DNA, the CDR3 is TGTGCCAGCAGCTTAGGCAGGGACAGGGCCCAGCATTTT.

The chain joins TRBV9 to TRBJ1-5; D remains unclear. V lost 0 bases and J 0 bases, leaving 4 bases between the germline ends. Germline CDR1 reads SGDLS; CDR2 reads YYNGEE. The CDR3 sequence is 14 residues long. In nucleotides, the CDR3 is TGTGCCAGCAGCGTAGGGGATAGCAATCAGCCCCAGCATTTT. Amino acids: CASSVGDSNQPQHF.

This clonotype was seen at least ten times. V usage is TRBV7-9 and J usage is TRBJ2-1; 10 nucleotides agree with TRBD1. This CDR3 has 16 residues. J was trimmed by 6 bases and V by 1 base; bases with no gene match: 6. Looked up from germline, CDR1 is SEHNR and CDR2 is FQNEAQ (reference sequence). The CDR3 region has the DNA TGTGCCAGCAGCTTAGGCCGGACAGGGGGAGTCAATGAGCAGTTCTTC. Protein: CASSLGRTGGVNEQFF.

This clonotype was found many times. V is TRBV9 and J is TRBJ2-3, with 11 bases fitting TRBD1. CDR1 and CDR2 (germline): SGDLS, YYNGEE. This CDR3 contains 14 residues. Trimming took 2 bases from V and 6 from J; bases not matched to a gene: 2. In DNA form, the CDR3 reads TGTGCCAGCAGCGTGGACAGGGGGCTCGATACGCAGTATTTT. This gives the protein CASSVDRGLDTQYF.

By share of the sample, this clonotype is medium-sized (0.01 to 0.1%). J is TRBJ2-3 and V is TRBV5-1; 11 positions agree with TRBD2. The CDR3 loop spans 14 amino acids. Looked up from germline, CDR1 is SGHRS and CDR2 is YFSETQ. Losses at the gene ends were 4 bases for V and 6 bases for J; bases not matched to a gene: 4. The chain's CDR3 is CASSIIAGGDTQYF. As DNA, the CDR3 is TGCGCCAGCAGCATCATAGCGGGAGGGGATACGCAGTATTTT.

This rearrangement joins TRBV5-1 to TRBJ1-5; D may be TRBD1 (5 bases). The germline V and J ends were trimmed by 2 bases and 2 bases, with 8 bases remaining between them. Per germline, CDR1 SGHRS and CDR2 YFSETQ. This CDR3 spans 14 amino acids. The CDR3 nucleotides read TGCGCCAGCAGCTTCGAGGGGCGCAATCAGCCCCAGCATTTT. This gives the protein CASSFEGRNQPQHF.

This clonotype was seen a handful of times. CDR3 sequence (DNA): TGCAGTGCTCGGTCACTAGCGGGGACACATCTAGACTACGAGCAGTACTTC. This encodes CSARSLAGTHLDYEQYF. V and J are TRBV20-1 and TRBJ2-7; 10 nucleotides match TRBD2. The germline V gene encodes CDR1 DFQATT and CDR2 SNEGSKA (reference sequence). V was pared by 5 bases and J by 3 bases, with 16 bases of the junction left unmatched. This CDR3 has 17 residues.

The chain is built from TRBV18 and TRBJ2-1; 7 bases are a match to TRBD1. CDR1 KGHSH and CDR2 LQKENI come from the germline V gene. The length of the CDR3 is 17 residues. After removal of 3 bases from V and 2 bases from J, the junction contained 10 bases not matched to a gene. The CDR3 here is CASSPPGQTGTYNEQFF. The CDR3 nucleotides are TGTGCCAGCTCACCCCCGGGGCAGACAGGGACCTACAATGAGCAGTTCTTC.

This clonotype occurred a few times. The CDR3 reads CASEHTNTGELFF. As DNA, the CDR3 is TGTGCCAGCGAACACACGAACACCGGGGAGCTGTTTTTT. This chain uses TRBV19 with TRBJ2-2; no clear D. V gave up 9 bases and J gave up 0 bases, with 8 bases separating them. Germline V CDR1 and CDR2: LNHDA, SQIVND (reference sequence). This CDR3 spans 13 amino acids.

V and J are TRBV15 and TRBJ2-5, with 9 bases lining up with TRBD2. Germline V gene sequence: CDR1 LNHNV, CDR2 YYDKDF (reference sequence). This CDR3 contains 17 residues. Germline trimming cut 0 bases from V and 4 bases from J; bases unmatched to any gene: 9. CDR3 sequence reads: CATSREKISGGGETQYF. As DNA, the CDR3 is TGTGCCACCAGCAGAGAAAAAATTAGCGGGGGCGGAGAGACCCAGTACTTC.

This clonotype was counted only a few times. The chain links TRBV5-1 to TRBJ2-7; 11 bases map to TRBD1. Germline CDR1 and CDR2: SGHRS and YFSETQ. The J segment lost 5 bases and the V segment lost 4 bases, leaving 8 bases of the junction unmatched. The length of the CDR3 is 15 residues. The CDR3 bases are TGCGCCAGCAGCGTCCCTGGACAGGGGGCTAACGAGCAGTACTTC. Translated: CASSVPGQGANEQYF. The entire variable domain, with the rest obtained from reference TRBV5-1 and TRBJ2-7, is as follows: KAGVTQTPRYLIKTRGQQVTLSCSPISGHRSVSWYQQTPGQGLQFLFEYFSETQRNKGNFPGRFSGRQFSNSRSEMNVSTLELGDSALYLCASSVPGQGANEQYFGPGTRLTVT.

The V gene is TRBV24-1, the J gene TRBJ2-3; 7 nucleotides agree with TRBD1. Looked up from germline, CDR1 is KGHDR and CDR2 is SFDVKD. The CDR3 sequence is 15 residues long. V lost 3 bases to trimming and J lost 5 bases; unmatched junction nucleotides: 7. In DNA, the CDR3 is TGTGCCACCAGTGATCCAACAGGGGCGGAAGATACGCAGTATTTT. Residues: CATSDPTGAEDTQYF.

The chain combines TRBV5-1 with TRBJ2-5; TRBD2 might be the D (6 bases). CDR3 length equals 15 residues. The V and J ends lost 4 bases and 5 bases respectively, with 18 bases between them. Germline V gene sequence: CDR1 SGHRS, CDR2 YFSETQ. CDR3 DNA: TGCGCCAGCAGCCCTAGTCGGGGGTCCCAGGAGACCCAGTACTTC. Translation: CASSPSRGSQETQYF.

This clonotype has a count of ten or more. The chain employs TRBV5-1 and TRBJ1-5, with D unclear. The CDR3 is 14 amino acids. Germline V gives CDR1 SGHRS, CDR2 YFSETQ. The V and J ends lost 2 bases and 0 bases respectively, with 6 bases between them. The chain's CDR3 is CASSFGDSNQPQHF. CDR3 sequence (DNA): TGCGCCAGCAGCTTTGGGGATAGCAATCAGCCCCAGCATTTT.

The rearrangement links TRBV5-1 to TRBJ2-3; D is unresolved. The germline V gene encodes CDR1 SGHRS and CDR2 YFSETQ. Trimming removed 1 base at V and 4 bases at J, with 7 bases between. The CDR3 contains 13 residues. The CDR3 DNA sequence: TGCGCCAGCAGCTTGACTATTCCAGATACGCAGTATTTT. This gives the protein CASSLTIPDTQYF.

This clonotype appeared a few times. The chain couples TRBV27 to TRBJ2-7; D is possibly TRBD1 (6 bases). V was pared by 6 bases and J by 2 bases, with 26 bases between. Germline V CDR1 and CDR2: MNHEY, SMNVEV (reference sequence). The CDR3 consists of 18 residues. The chain's CDR3 is CASRIYYFGRQVTYEQYF. CDR3 DNA sequence: TGTGCCAGCAGAATATACTACTTCGGACGACAGGTGACCTACGAGCAGTACTTC.

This clonotype was detected a few times. The chain links TRBV6-5 to TRBJ2-5; TRBD1 aligns across 7 bases. The CDR3 covers 14 residues. The trim removed 4 bases at V and 3 bases at J, leaving 5 bases unmatched. The V gene's germline CDR1 is MNHEY and CDR2 SVGAGI. The CDR3 sequence: CASSFGQEEETQYF. Written as DNA, the CDR3 is TGTGCCAGCAGTTTCGGACAGGAAGAAGAGACCCAGTACTTC.

This clonotype was seen a handful of times. The chain carries TRBV2 and TRBJ2-3; D perhaps matches TRBD1 (6 bases). The CDR3 has 15 amino acids. Trimming shortened V by 4 bases and J by 1 base, and 12 bases separated the two germline ends. Germline CDR1 is SNHLY and CDR2 is FYNNEI. CDR3 protein: CASSGRAGGTDTQYF. DNA of the CDR3: TGTGCCAGCAGTGGGCGGGCAGGGGGCACAGATACGCAGTATTTT.

CDR3 protein: CASSAARGLQAQFF. CDR3 sequence (DNA): TGTGCCAGCAGTGCGGCCAGGGGACTACAGGCGCAGTTCTTC. The rearrangement joins TRBV6-1 to TRBJ2-1; tentatively, D is TRBD2 (7 bases). Germline V gene data show CDR1 as MNHNS and CDR2 as SASEGT. The length of the CDR3 is 14 residues. V shed 4 bases and J shed 12 bases, with 19 bases lying between them.

The chain employs TRBV27 and TRBJ2-2; D is tentatively TRBD1 or TRBD2 (6 bases each). Germline assignment: CDR1 MNHEY and CDR2 SMNVEV (reference sequence). This CDR3 region has 16 residues. Trimming cost V 8 bases and J 1 base, with 17 bases left between them. Here the CDR3 DNA reads TGTGCCAGCTCGGGTTTGGGGGGCGTGAACACCGGGGAGCTGTTTTTT. Translated, it gives CASSGLGGVNTGELFF.